This TCR beta chain was recovered during a study of Tregs in tolerant kidney transplant recipients. Study outcomes and limitations: No direct test of biological reproducibility was done here. The small number of patients limits these findings pending further validation. Activated donor B cell expansion appeared to reveal the most relevant donor-specific TCRbeta repertoire.

On this clone: Antigen specificity is unknown.

Using immunoSEQ multiplex PCR, the repertoire was profiled, and TCRdb retains in-frame clones only, with some absent. Among 200,000 to 300,000 clones listed, 80% to 85% were seen once. CD4+CD25+CD127- Tregs, CD4+CD25- non-Tregs, CD4 and CD8 cells were sorted. V lost 3 bases, J lost 0 bases, and 8 bases lay in between. This CDR3 has 14 residues. Germline V lookup: CDR1 SGHTA, CDR2 FQGNSA. The gene calls are TRBV7-2 and TRBJ1-2, with a tentative D call TRBD1 (5 bases). This TCR was recovered from a human donor in good health. Sequenced: CD4+ T cells from blood. The CDR3 sequence is CASSFRGANYGYTF. The CDR3 DNA reads TGTGCCAGCAGCTTCCGGGGGGCTAACTATGGCTACACCTTC.